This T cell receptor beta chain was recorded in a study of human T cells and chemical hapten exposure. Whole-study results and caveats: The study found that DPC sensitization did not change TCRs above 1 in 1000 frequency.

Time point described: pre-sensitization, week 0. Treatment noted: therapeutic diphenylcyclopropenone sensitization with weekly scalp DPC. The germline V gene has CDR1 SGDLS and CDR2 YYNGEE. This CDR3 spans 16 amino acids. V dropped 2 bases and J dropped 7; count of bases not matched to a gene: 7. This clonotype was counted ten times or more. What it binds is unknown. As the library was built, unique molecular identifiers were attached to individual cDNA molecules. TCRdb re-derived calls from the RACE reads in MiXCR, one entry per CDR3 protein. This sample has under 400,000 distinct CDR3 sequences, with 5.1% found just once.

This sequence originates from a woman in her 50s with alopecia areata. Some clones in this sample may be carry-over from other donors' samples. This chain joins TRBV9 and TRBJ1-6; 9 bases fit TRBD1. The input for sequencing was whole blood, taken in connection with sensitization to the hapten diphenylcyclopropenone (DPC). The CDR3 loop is CASSVSGTGLNSPLHF. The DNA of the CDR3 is TGTGCCAGCAGCGTGAGCGGGACAGGGTTGAATTCACCCCTCCACTTT.